This passage covers 9 T cell receptor beta chains from one sample sequenced in a study of tumor and adjacent non-tumor tissue in lung cancer. A modified ARM-PCR protocol with three rounds of nested PCR amplified TCRbeta. One entry per CDR3 protein results from TCRdb running MiXCR on the multiplex PCR reads. The sample lists 120,000 to 150,000 distinct CDR3 sequences; approximately 66% were seen once. RNA was extracted from bulk tissue without any cell sorting. The sequenced sample was lung tumor tissue. These receptors were taken from a man between 60 and 75 years old with small cell lung cancer.

This rearrangement joins TRBV11-2 to TRBJ2-7; no definite D call. This CDR3 comprises 12 residues. From germline, CDR1 is SGHAT and CDR2 FQNNGV. V was clipped by 1 base and J by 3 bases, with 4 bases between them. In DNA form, the CDR3 reads TGTGCCAGCAGCTTAGGCAACTACGAGCAGTACTTC. Residues: CASSLGNYEQYF.

A note on this clonotype: Lacking the conserved final phenylalanine or tryptophan, this CDR3 likely reflects a read error. The DNA is omitted, as the CDR3 cannot be located on it reliably, and the CDR3 follows TCRdb's listing. V and J are TRBV11-2 and TRBJ2-2; the table's D call of TRBD1 was not tested on the DNA. The germline V gene encodes CDR1 SGHAT and CDR2 FQNNGV. The CDR3 spans 15 amino acids, including both terminal residues. Here the CDR3 reads CASSPRQANTGELFS.

The V and J genes are TRBV12-3 or TRBV12-4 and TRBJ1-3; D not certain. This CDR3 comprises 13 residues. The ends were cut back, 3 bases at V and 5 bases at J, with 8 bases in the middle. The CDR3 DNA is TGTGCCAGCAGTTTCGGCGTACGAAACACCATATATTTT. Residues: CASSFGVRNTIYF.

A word on this clonotype: Sequence at one end of the junction differs from germline and may be a read error. The chain employs TRBV7-6 and TRBJ2-1; 11 bases match TRBD2. The CDR3 sequence is 15 residues long. The germline CDR1 and CDR2 sequences are SGHVS and FNYEAQ. Here the CDR3 DNA reads TGTGCCAGCAGCTCTGAAACTAGCGGGAGAGATGAGGAGTTCTTC. Translating it yields CASSSETSGRDEEFF. Filled out from reference TRBV7-6 and TRBJ2-1, the complete variable domain reads GAGVSQSPRYKVTKRGQDVALRCDPISGHVSLYWYRQALGQGPEFLTYFNYEAQQDKSGLPNDRFSAERPEGSISTLTIQRTEQRDSAMYRCASSSETSGRDEEFFGPGTRLTVL.

This clonotype was seen a single time. This likely comes from a read error, as the CDR3 has no conserved phenylalanine or tryptophan at its end. The genes are TRBV20-1 and TRBJ2-1; no firm D call. The CDR3 spans 13 residues. V was pared by 5 bases and J by 0 bases, with 8 bases between. From germline, CDR1 is DFQATT and CDR2 SNEGSKA (reference sequence). The CDR3 DNA is TGCAGTGCTCGAAGAGGCTCCTACAATGAGCAGTTCTTA. Protein: CSARRGSYNEQFL.

This rearrangement joins TRBV10-1 to TRBJ2-2, with TRBD1 identical over 8 bases. The CDR3 spans 14 residues. V trimming: 6 bases; J trimming: 3 bases; junction bases outside the gene matches: 3. Germline loops: CDR1 WNHNN, CDR2 SYGVQD (reference sequence). The CDR3 DNA reads TGCGCCAGCAGCGGGACAGGACACACCGGGGAGCTGTTTTTT. Translation gives CASSGTGHTGELFF.

This clonotype was observed a handful of times. The rearrangement uses TRBV4-1 and TRBJ2-5; no firm D call. Germline V gene sequence: CDR1 MGHRA, CDR2 YSYEKL. Trimming removed 1 base at V and 8 bases at J, with 5 bases between. The CDR3 is 11 residues long. This CDR3 is CASSQGGTQYF. CDR3 nucleotides: TGCGCCAGCAGCCAAGGGGGAACCCAGTACTTC.

The chain couples TRBV11-3 to TRBJ2-3; TRBD2 agrees at 11 bases. The V segment lost 8 bases and the J segment 5 bases; nucleotides outside the gene matches: 6. CDR1 and CDR2 (germline): SGHNT, YENEEA. The CDR3 is made up of 14 amino acids. The CDR3 DNA reads as TGTGCCAGCTTCACTAGCGGGAGTTTAGATACGCAGTATTTT. It is translated as CASFTSGSLDTQYF.

Comment on this clonotype: A single base separates this from a much larger clone, so it may be a read error. The chain uses TRBV4-1 and TRBJ2-3, with 7 positions matching TRBD2. With V trimmed by 0 bases and J by 2 bases, 14 bases remained unmatched. The CDR3 contains 19 residues. CDR1 and CDR2 (germline): MGHRA, YSYEKL. In DNA, the CDR3 is TGCGCCAGCAGCCAAGAGAGAGGGACTATCCTTACCATCACAGATACGCAGTATTTT. Protein product: CASSQERGTILTITDTQYF.